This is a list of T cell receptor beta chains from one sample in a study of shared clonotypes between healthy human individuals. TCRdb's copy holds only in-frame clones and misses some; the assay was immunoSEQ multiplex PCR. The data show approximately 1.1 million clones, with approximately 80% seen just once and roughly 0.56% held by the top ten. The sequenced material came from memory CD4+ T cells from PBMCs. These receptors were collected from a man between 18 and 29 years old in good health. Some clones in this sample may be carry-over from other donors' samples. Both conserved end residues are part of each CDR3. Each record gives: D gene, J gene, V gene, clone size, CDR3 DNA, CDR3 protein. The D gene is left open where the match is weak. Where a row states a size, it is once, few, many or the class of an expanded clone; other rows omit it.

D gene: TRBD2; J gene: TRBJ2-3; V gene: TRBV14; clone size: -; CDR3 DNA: TGTGCCAGCAGTCAAGATCGTCTGCTAGCGGGGGGCACAGATACGCAGTATTTT; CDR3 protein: CASSQDRLLAGGTDTQYF
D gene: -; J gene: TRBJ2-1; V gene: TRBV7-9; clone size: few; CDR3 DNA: TGTGCCAGCAGCTTAGGTCAAAAGGGGGAGTTCTTC; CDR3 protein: CASSLGQKGEFF
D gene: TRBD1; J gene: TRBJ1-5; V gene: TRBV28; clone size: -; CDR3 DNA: TGTGCCAGCGTTAGACAGGGCGGCAATCAGCCCCAGCATTTT; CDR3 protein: CASVRQGGNQPQHF
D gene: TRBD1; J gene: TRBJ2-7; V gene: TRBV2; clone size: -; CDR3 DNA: TGTGCCAGCAGTCGACAGGGGGCGGGCTCCTACGAGCAGTACTTC; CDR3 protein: CASSRQGAGSYEQYF
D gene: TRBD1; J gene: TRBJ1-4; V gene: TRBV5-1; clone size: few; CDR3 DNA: TGCGCCAGCAGCTTGGTTGTAGGACAGGGGTATGAAAAACTGTTTTTT; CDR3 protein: CASSLVVGQGYEKLFF
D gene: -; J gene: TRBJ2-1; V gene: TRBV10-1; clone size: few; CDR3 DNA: TGCGCCAGCAGTGGGGCGGGCGATGAGCAGTTCTTC; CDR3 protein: CASSGAGDEQFF
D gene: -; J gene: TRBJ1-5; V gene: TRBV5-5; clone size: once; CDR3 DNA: TGTGCCAGCAGCGCGACAGCTAATAGCAATCAGCCCCAGCATTTT; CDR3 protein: CASSATANSNQPQHF
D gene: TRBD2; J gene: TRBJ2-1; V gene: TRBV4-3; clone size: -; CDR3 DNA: TGCGCCAGCAGCCAACTAGCGGGAGCGCTCAATGAGCAGTTCTTC; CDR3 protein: CASSQLAGALNEQFF
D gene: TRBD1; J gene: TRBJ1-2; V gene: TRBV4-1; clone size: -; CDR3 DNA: TGCGCCAGCAGCCAAGATCGGCTCGACAGGGGCTATGGCTACACCTTC; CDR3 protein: CASSQDRLDRGYGYTF
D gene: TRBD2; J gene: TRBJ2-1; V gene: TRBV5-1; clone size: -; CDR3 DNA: TGCGCCAGCAGCTTACGGACTAGTCCCCATGAGCAGTTCTTC; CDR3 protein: CASSLRTSPHEQFF
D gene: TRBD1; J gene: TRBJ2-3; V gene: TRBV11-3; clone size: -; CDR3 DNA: TGTGCCAGCAGCCCCGGGACAGGGAATTTCACAGATACGCAGTATTTT; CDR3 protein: CASSPGTGNFTDTQYF
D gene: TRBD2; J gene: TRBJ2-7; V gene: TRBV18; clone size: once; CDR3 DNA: TGTGCCAGCTCACTAGGGACTAGCGGAGCTGCATCCTACGAGCAGTACTTC; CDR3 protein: CASSLGTSGAASYEQYF
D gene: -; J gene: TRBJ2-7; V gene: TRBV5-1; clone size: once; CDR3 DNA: TGCGCCAGCAGCTTGGTGGGCGAGCAGTACTTC; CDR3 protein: CASSLVGEQYF
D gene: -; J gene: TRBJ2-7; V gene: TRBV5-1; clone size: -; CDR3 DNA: TGCGCCAGCAGCTTGGGCCAGGGGGACTTCTACGAGCAGTACTTC; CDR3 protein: CASSLGQGDFYEQYF
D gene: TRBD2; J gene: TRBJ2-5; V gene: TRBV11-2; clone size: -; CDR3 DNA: TGTGCCAGCAGAACTAGCGGGAGAGGACTCCAAGAGACCCAGTACTTC; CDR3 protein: CASRTSGRGLQETQYF
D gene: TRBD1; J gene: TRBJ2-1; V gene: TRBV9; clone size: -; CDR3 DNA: TGTGCCAGCAGCCTGGCCCCAACAGGGGGCAATGAGCAGTTCTTC; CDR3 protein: CASSLAPTGGNEQFF
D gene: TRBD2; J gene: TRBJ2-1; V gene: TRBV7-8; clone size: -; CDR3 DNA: TGTGCCAGCAGCTTTAGCGGGAGGCAAAGCTCCTACAATGAGCAGTTCTTC; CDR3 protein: CASSFSGRQSSYNEQFF
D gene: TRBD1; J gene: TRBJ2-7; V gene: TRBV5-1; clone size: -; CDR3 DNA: TGCGCCAGCAGGTCACAGGGGTACGAGCAGTACTTC; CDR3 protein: CASRSQGYEQYF
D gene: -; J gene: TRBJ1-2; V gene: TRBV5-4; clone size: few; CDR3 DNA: TGTGCCAGCACCATCCCCCTGGGGGAGGGGTATGGCTACACCTTC; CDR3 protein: CASTIPLGEGYGYTF
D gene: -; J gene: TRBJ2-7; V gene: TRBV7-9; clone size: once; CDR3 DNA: TGTGCCAGCAGCTTAGGTCTAGCTACCAACGAGCAGTACTTC; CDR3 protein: CASSLGLATNEQYF
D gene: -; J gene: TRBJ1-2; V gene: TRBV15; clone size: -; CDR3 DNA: TGTGCCACCAGCAGAGACAGGGTGGGTGGCTACACCTTC; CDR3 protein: CATSRDRVGGYTF
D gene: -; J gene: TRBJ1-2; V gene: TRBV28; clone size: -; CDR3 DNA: TGTGCCAGCAGTTTGGTACAGGGTGGCCCCATGAACTATGGCTACACCTTC; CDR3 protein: CASSLVQGGPMNYGYTF
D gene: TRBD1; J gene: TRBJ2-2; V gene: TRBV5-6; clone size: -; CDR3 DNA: TGTGCCAGCAGCTGGGGACAGCCCGGGGAGCTGTTTTTT; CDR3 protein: CASSWGQPGELFF
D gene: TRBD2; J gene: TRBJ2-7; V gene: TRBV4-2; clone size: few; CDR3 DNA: TGTGCCAGCAGCCAAGCCAGCGGGAACTACGAGCAGTACTTC; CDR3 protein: CASSQASGNYEQYF
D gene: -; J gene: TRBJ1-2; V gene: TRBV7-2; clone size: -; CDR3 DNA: TGTGCCAGCAGCTTAGAGGGGGAAAAGAAGGACTATGGCTACACCTTC; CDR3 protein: CASSLEGEKKDYGYTF
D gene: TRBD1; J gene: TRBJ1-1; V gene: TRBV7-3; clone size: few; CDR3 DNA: TGTGCCAGCAGCTTATTCGCAGGGGGCTATACTGAAGCTTTCTTT; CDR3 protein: CASSLFAGGYTEAFF
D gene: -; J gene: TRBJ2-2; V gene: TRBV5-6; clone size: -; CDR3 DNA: TGTGCCAGCAGCCAGACTTGGAGAGACACCGGGGAGCTGTTTTTT; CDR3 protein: CASSQTWRDTGELFF
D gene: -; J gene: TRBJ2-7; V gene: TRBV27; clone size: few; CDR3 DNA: TGTGCCAGCAGTTTCCTCGGGACGACATACGAGCAGTACTTC; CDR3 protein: CASSFLGTTYEQYF
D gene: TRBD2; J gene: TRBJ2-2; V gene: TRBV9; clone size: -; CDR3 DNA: TGTGCCAGCAGTAGGGGGTGGACTAGCGGGAGAACAAGCGGGGAGCTGTTTTTT; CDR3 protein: CASSRGWTSGRTSGELFF
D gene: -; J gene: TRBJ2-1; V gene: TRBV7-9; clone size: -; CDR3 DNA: TGTGCCAGCAGCCGGCAGGCTAGCCACAATGAGCAGTTCTTC; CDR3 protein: CASSRQASHNEQFF
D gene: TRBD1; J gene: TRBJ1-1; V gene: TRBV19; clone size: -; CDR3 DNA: TGTGCCAGTTGGGACAGGGGGCGAGGGGCTGAAGCTTTCTTT; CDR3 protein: CASWDRGRGAEAFF
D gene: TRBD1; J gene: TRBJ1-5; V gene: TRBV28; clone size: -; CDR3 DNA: TGTGCCAGCAGTCCCGGGACAGGAAGACTTCCTCAGCCCCAGCATTTT; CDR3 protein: CASSPGTGRLPQPQHF
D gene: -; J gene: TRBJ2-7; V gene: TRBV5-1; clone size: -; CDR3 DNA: TGCGCCAGCGGAAGGGACGGCCTCTACGAGCAGTACTTC; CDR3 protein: CASGRDGLYEQYF
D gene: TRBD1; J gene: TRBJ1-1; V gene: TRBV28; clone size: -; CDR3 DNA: TGTGCCAGCAGTTTGGGCAGGGGGCGGGTCACTGAAGCTTTCTTT; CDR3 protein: CASSLGRGRVTEAFF
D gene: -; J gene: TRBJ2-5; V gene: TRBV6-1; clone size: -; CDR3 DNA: TGTGCCAGCAGTGAAGACGGCCTAAGGGAGACCCAGTACTTC; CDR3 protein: CASSEDGLRETQYF
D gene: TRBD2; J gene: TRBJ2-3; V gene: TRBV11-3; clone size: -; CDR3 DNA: TGTGCCAGCAGCTTACGGGGAGGGGGCACAGATACGCAGTATTTT; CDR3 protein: CASSLRGGGTDTQYF
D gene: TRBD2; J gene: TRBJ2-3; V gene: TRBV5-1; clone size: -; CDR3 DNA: TGCGCCAGCAGCTCCGCCCTAGCGGGGTTCCCAGATACGCAGTATTTT; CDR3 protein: CASSSALAGFPDTQYF